What follows are 28 T cell receptor beta chains derived from one specimen sequenced in a study of shared clonotypes between healthy human individuals (dated by TCRdb to about 2020). Library prep was done by the immunoSEQ multiplex PCR assay. The clones in this table, taken by TCRdb from immuneACCESS, are in-frame only. Not every clone is retained; where verified, under half of the shortfall comes from an unresolved V gene, and the cause of the rest is unknown. The table for this sample lists 470,000 or so clones; 65% to 85% of them were counted only once. About 13% of the sample comes from the top ten. Specimen: PBMCs. The receptors stem from a woman in her forties in good health. Some clones in this sample may be carry-over from other donors' samples.

This chain joins TRBV7-9 and TRBJ2-7; the match to TRBD1 covers 10 bases. The CDR3 has 18 residues. Germline V CDR1 and CDR2: SEHNR, FQNEAQ (reference sequence). The V gene end was trimmed by 3 bases and the J gene end by 6 bases; junction bases not matched to a gene: 17. CDR3 sequence (DNA): TGTGCCAGCAGCTTCGTATGGGACAGGGGCCCCGAGAAAACCGAGCAGTACTTC. This sequence encodes CASSFVWDRGPEKTEQYF.

V is TRBV6-6 and J is TRBJ1-3; D perhaps matches TRBD1 (5 bases). V lost 7 bases and J 4 bases, leaving 14 bases between the germline ends. This CDR3 is built from 14 residues. Germline V lookup: CDR1 MNHNY, CDR2 SVGAGI (reference sequence). This CDR3 is CASTWGVRGNTIYF. CDR3 nucleotides: TGTGCCAGCACGTGGGGGGTCAGGGGAAACACCATATATTTT.

The table lists this clone with a few counts. This sequence joins TRBV7-9 and TRBJ1-3; 10 bases fit TRBD1. The V and J ends lost 5 bases and 0 bases, in that order; junction bases with no gene match: 7. The germline V gene encodes CDR1 SEHNR and CDR2 FQNEAQ (reference sequence). This CDR3 contains 17 residues. CDR3 in DNA: TGTGCCAGCAGCGCCCGACAGGGGGCTCTCTCTGGAAACACCATATATTTT. Amino acids: CASSARQGALSGNTIYF.

J is TRBJ2-7 and V is TRBV4-2; 16 positions agree with TRBD2. After removal of 3 bases from V and 2 bases from J, the junction contained 1 base not matched to a gene. CDR3 length: 16 residues. The germline gives CDR1 LGHNA, CDR2 YNFKEQ. CDR3 DNA: TGTGCCAGCAGCCAGGGACTAGCGGGAGGGGCCTACGAGCAGTACTTC. Amino acid sequence: CASSQGLAGGAYEQYF.

This chain connects TRBV9 to TRBJ1-2; D unclear. The CDR3 has 13 residues. Germline V CDR1 and CDR2: SGDLS, YYNGEE. With 0 bases removed from V and 2 bases from J, the gap between germline ends came to 5 bases. This CDR3 is CASSVGRNYGYTF. The CDR3 nucleotides are TGTGCCAGCAGCGTAGGGAGAAACTATGGCTACACCTTC. Using reference TRBV9 and TRBJ1-2 for the parts outside the CDR3, the full variable domain is DSGVTQTPKHLITATGQRVTLRCSPRSGDLSVYWYQQSLDQGLQFLIQYYNGEERAKGNILERFSAQQFPDLHSELNLSSLELGDSALYFCASSVGRNYGYTFGSGTRLTVV.

This sequence joins TRBV5-1 and TRBJ2-7; 8 bases line up with TRBD1. This CDR3 has 16 amino acids. Germline V CDR1 and CDR2: SGHRS, YFSETQ. The V segment lost 3 bases and the J segment 5 bases; nucleotides outside the gene matches: 13. The CDR3 DNA reads as TGCGCCAGCAGCTCGAGGAACCGGGACAGGTCCCACGAGCAGTACTTC. Its protein product is CASSSRNRDRSHEQYF.

This clone was recorded at least ten times. The sample carries other DNA sequences with the same CDR3. The CDR3: CASSLGGTSSYNEQFF. CDR3 nucleotides: TGTGCCAGCAGCCTGGGGGGCACGAGCTCCTACAATGAGCAGTTCTTC. The chain recombines TRBV5-4 with TRBJ2-1; D is perhaps TRBD1 or TRBD2 (6 bases each). The CDR3 runs to 16 residues. Germline CDR1 and CDR2: SGHNT and YYREEE (reference sequence). Deletions cut 4 bases from V and 0 bases from J, with 14 bases between.

This clone was seen a few times. The genes are TRBV7-9 and TRBJ2-3; TRBD2 aligns across 9 bases. This CDR3 contains 18 residues. V lost 5 bases and J lost 6; bases outside the gene matches: 18. The germline CDR1 and CDR2 sequences are SEHNR and FQNEAQ (reference sequence). Here the CDR3 reads CASSEPPASGDNTDTQYF. In nucleotides, the CDR3 is TGTGCCAGCAGCGAACCACCGGCTAGCGGGGATAATACGGATACGCAGTATTTT.

The chain carries TRBV10-2 and TRBJ2-1; D is perhaps TRBD1 (5 bases). Trimming removed 8 bases at V and 4 bases at J, with 12 bases between. This CDR3 has 13 residues. The germline gives CDR1 WSHSY, CDR2 SAAADI. This CDR3 is CASGQRNYNEQFF. The CDR3 DNA reads TGCGCCAGCGGACAAAGAAATTACAATGAGCAGTTCTTC.

The V gene is TRBV6-5, the J gene TRBJ1-1; D is perhaps TRBD1 (6 bases). V was shortened by 6 bases and J by 4 bases, with 12 bases between the two germline ends. The CDR3 length is 13 residues. Germline values: CDR1 MNHEY, CDR2 SVGAGI. DNA of the CDR3: TGTGCCAGCAGCCAGGGGCCGGGCACTGAAGCTTTCTTT. This codes for CASSQGPGTEAFF.

J is TRBJ2-1 and V is TRBV11-2; 10 bases agree with TRBD1. V gave up 4 bases and J gave up 7 bases; unmatched junction bases: 10. Per the germline V gene, CDR1 is SGHAT and CDR2 is FQNNGV. The CDR3 totals 16 residues. The CDR3 loop reads CASSSLRDRGLNEQFF. DNA for the CDR3: TGTGCCAGCAGCTCCCTCCGGGACAGGGGTTTGAATGAGCAGTTCTTC.

CDR3 protein: CASSQEAGGHRELFF. CDR3 sequence (DNA): TGTGCCAGCAGCCAGGAAGCGGGAGGACACAGGGAGCTGTTTTTT. This chain joins TRBV4-2 and TRBJ2-2, with 9 bases matching TRBD2. Germline CDR1 reads LGHNA; CDR2 reads YNFKEQ. The junction had 8 bases not matched to a gene; V was cut back by 3 bases and J by 9 bases. This CDR3 spans 15 amino acids.

The chain employs TRBV2 and TRBJ2-7, with D perhaps matching TRBD1 (6 bases). The CDR3 runs to 12 residues. V was cut by 6 bases and J by 3 bases, with 9 bases left in between. CDR1 SNHLY and CDR2 FYNNEI come from the germline V gene. CDR3 nucleotide sequence: TGTGCCAGCAGACAGGGCCACTACGAGCAGTACTTC. Amino acids: CASRQGHYEQYF.

A single count supports this clone. A read error is possible here, since a much larger clone lies one base away. This chain uses TRBV7-2 with TRBJ1-1, with TRBD1 matching over 9 bases. The CDR3 contains 14 residues. Germline V lookup: CDR1 SGHTA, CDR2 FQGNSA. V trimming: 5 bases; J trimming: 1 base; junction bases outside the gene matches: 2. CDR3 loop: CASSAGQGNTEAFF. In DNA form, the CDR3 reads TGTGCCAGCAGCGCGGGACAGGGGAACACTGAAGCTTTCTTT.

J is TRBJ2-7 and V is TRBV7-3; a weak D match, TRBD1 (5 bases). This CDR3 spans 12 amino acids. Trimming left V 5 bases short and J 6 bases short, with 11 bases between. Looked up from germline, CDR1 is SGHTA and CDR2 is FQGTGA. The CDR3 here is CASSQGGGEQYF. The CDR3 DNA reads as TGTGCCAGCAGCCAGGGTGGCGGCGAGCAGTACTTC. The whole variable domain, filled in from reference TRBV7-3 and TRBJ2-7, reads GAGVSQTPSNKVTEKGKYVELRCDPISGHTALYWYRQSLGQGPEFLIYFQGTGAADDSGLPNDRFFAVRPEGSVSTLKIQRTERGDSAVYLCASSQGGGEQYFGPGTRLTVT.

This chain uses TRBV2 with TRBJ2-2; TRBD1 matches 9 bases. The J segment lost 6 bases and the V segment lost 6 bases, leaving 5 bases of the junction unmatched. The CDR3 loop spans 14 amino acids. Germline-derived CDR1 and CDR2 are SNHLY and FYNNEI. The CDR3 loop is CASRPGQGSGELFF. The CDR3 region has the DNA TGTGCCAGCAGACCGGGACAGGGTTCCGGGGAGCTGTTTTTT.

The chain combines TRBV6-5 with TRBJ1-4; D possibly corresponds to TRBD1 (5 bases). The CDR3 has 13 amino acids. Germline V gene sequence: CDR1 MNHEY, CDR2 SVGAGI. V lost 8 bases, J lost 5 bases, and 12 bases lay in between. For the CDR3, the DNA is TGTGCCAGCCGGGCGGGGGACAATGAAAAACTGTTTTTT. This gives the protein CASRAGDNEKLFF.

Regarding this clone: A far larger clone is off by one base, so a read error is likely. The identical CDR3 is also encoded by other nucleotide sequences in the sample. The V gene is TRBV6-6, the J gene TRBJ1-1; D may be TRBD1 (6 bases). Germline loops: CDR1 MNHNY, CDR2 SVGAGI (reference sequence). This CDR3 is built from 14 residues. The CDR3 coding sequence is TGTGCCAGCAGTCTAGCGACAGGCAACACTGAAGCTTTCTTC. As protein: CASSLATGNTEAFF.

V is TRBV7-2 and J is TRBJ2-5; the match to TRBD2 covers 12 bases. Per germline, CDR1 SGHTA and CDR2 FQGNSA. The CDR3 runs to 18 residues. V was pared by 1 base and J by 7 bases, with 13 bases of the junction left unmatched. For the CDR3, the DNA is TGTGCCAGCAGCTTAGTGGCAGCTAGCGGGAGGGGTACGGGGACCCAGTACTTC. Translated: CASSLVAASGRGTGTQYF.

J is TRBJ2-7 and V is TRBV9, with 7 bases aligning to TRBD2. Germline V gene lookup returns CDR1 SGDLS and CDR2 YYNGEE. With V trimmed by 0 bases and J by 3 bases, 6 bases remained unmatched. The CDR3 contains 15 residues. CDR3 loop: CASSVELAAHYEQYF. The CDR3 coding sequence is TGTGCCAGCAGCGTAGAGCTAGCGGCTCACTACGAGCAGTACTTC. Looking up the rest from reference TRBV9 and TRBJ2-7 gives the full variable domain: DSGVTQTPKHLITATGQRVTLRCSPRSGDLSVYWYQQSLDQGLQFLIQYYNGEERAKGNILERFSAQQFPDLHSELNLSSLELGDSALYFCASSVELAAHYEQYFGPGTRLTVT.

About this clone: A far bigger clonotype differs at one base, so this is likely a read error. This same CDR3 is encoded by further DNA sequences in the sample. The chain is built from TRBV29-1 and TRBJ1-4; no definite D call. Germline assignment: CDR1 SQVTM and CDR2 ANQGSEA. The CDR3 totals 12 residues. V dropped 7 bases and J dropped 8 bases, with 14 bases sitting between them. CDR3 nucleotides: TGCAGCGCTCTGGATCTAGGCGAAAAACTGTTTTTT. Translated, it gives CSALDLGEKLFF. The full variable domain, its missing parts supplied by reference TRBV29-1 and TRBJ1-4, is SAVISQKPSRDICQRGTSLTIQCQVDSQVTMMFWYRQQPGQSLTLIATANQGSEATYESGFVIDKFPISRPNLTFSTLTVSNMSPEDSSIYLCSALDLGEKLFFGSGTQLSVL.

On this clone itself: A read error may be the cause here, since a much bigger clone is one base away. Additional DNA sequences in this sample encode the identical CDR3. The rearrangement uses TRBV4-2 and TRBJ1-4; TRBD1 matches at 10 bases. The CDR3 runs to 17 residues. The germline gives CDR1 LGHNA, CDR2 YNFKEQ. The CDR3 reads CASSRGQGRGRSEKLFF. For the CDR3, the DNA is TGTGCTAGCAGCCGGGGACAGGGGCGGGGAAGAAGTGAAAAACTGTTTTTT.

A note on this clone: With only one base between it and a far larger clone, this is likely a read error. This CDR3 is also generated by other DNA sequences in the sample. This chain joins TRBV30 and TRBJ1-1, with D uncertain. Germline assignment: CDR1 GTSNPN and CDR2 SVGIG (reference sequence). The length of the CDR3 is 13 residues. In DNA form, the CDR3 reads TGCGCCTGGAGTGAGATAGCGGAGACTGAAGCTTTCTTT. The encoded protein is CAWSEIAETEAFF.

The chain links TRBV11-2 to TRBJ1-6; D call uncertain. The germline CDR1 and CDR2 sequences are SGHAT and FQNNGV. The CDR3 length is 17 residues. Deletions cut 4 bases from V and 4 bases from J, with 17 bases between. For the CDR3, the DNA is TGTGCCAGCAGCTCCACCGGGCCAGTTGGTTATAATTCACCCCTCCACTTT. Its translation: CASSSTGPVGYNSPLHF.

The chain couples TRBV5-1 to TRBJ1-2, with 9 bases identical to TRBD1. The junction had 8 bases not matched to a gene; V was cut back by 0 bases and J by 8 bases. The CDR3 runs 15 residues. Germline values: CDR1 SGHRS, CDR2 YFSETQ. In DNA, the CDR3 is TGCGCCAGCAGCTTGGACGGACAGGGGTCTTCGGGCTACACCTTC. Protein sequence: CASSLDGQGSSGYTF.

The chain is built from TRBV5-6 and TRBJ1-2; D is possibly TRBD1 (5 bases). The CDR3 runs to 17 residues. Trimming cost V 0 bases and J 1 base, with 16 bases left between them. Germline CDR1 and CDR2: SGHDT and YYEEEE. The CDR3 region is CASSLASGGGFNYGYTF. DNA for the CDR3: TGTGCCAGCAGCTTGGCCTCGGGTGGGGGATTTAACTATGGCTACACCTTC.

The V and J genes are TRBV30 and TRBJ2-3; tentative D call: TRBD2 (6 bases). Germline CDR1 and CDR2: GTSNPN and SVGIG (reference sequence). CDR3 size: 14 residues. Trimming pared 3 bases from V and 2 bases from J, leaving 12 bases between. In DNA form, the CDR3 reads TGTGCCTGGAGGCCGGGACTGAACACAGATACGCAGTATTTT. It specifies CAWRPGLNTDTQYF. Supplemented by reference TRBV30 and TRBJ2-3, the full variable domain reads SQTIHQWPATLVQPVGSPLSLECTVEGTSNPNLYWYRQAAGRGLQLLFYSVGIGQISSEVPQNLSASRPQDRQFILSSKKLLLSDSGFYLCAWRPGLNTDTQYFGPGTRLTVL.

This clone occurred a few times. V and J are TRBV7-3 and TRBJ2-6, with D perhaps matching TRBD1 (5 bases). Between the trimmed V and J ends, which lost 5 bases and 0 bases, there was a span of 8 bases. The CDR3 contains 15 residues. Germline lookup yields CDR1 SGHTA and CDR2 FQGTGA. The CDR3: CASSQGISGANVLTF. The CDR3 region has the DNA TGTGCCAGCAGCCAGGGAATCTCTGGGGCCAACGTCCTGACTTTC.